The following is a T cell receptor beta chain sequence with its context. Specified treatment: randomized to nivolumab then ipilimumab (arm A) or the reverse (arm B). None of the patients previously received DNA-damaging chemotherapy. Live CD3+CD8+ CD19− CD56− cells were sorted from PBMCs. This specimen comes from a study of sequential checkpoint blockade in melanoma. Study context: First-line arms were nivolumab then ipilimumab, or the reverse, randomized 1:1. Both treatment sequences were followed by maintenance nivolumab.

Germline trimming cut 0 bases from V and 1 base from J; bases unmatched to any gene: 9. The CDR3 consists of 16 residues. The germline V gene encodes CDR1 GTSNPN and CDR2 SVGIG (reference sequence). Generated by immunoSEQ multiplex PCR, the TCRdb table keeps only in-frame clones and is missing some. This sample carries more than 25,000 clones, about 89% of them seen once, and the ten largest clones take 12% to 15%. The V gene is TRBV30, the J gene TRBJ2-7, with TRBD1 identical over 7 bases. The sequence was collected from a human donor with melanoma. The starting material was CD8+ T cells sorted from blood (inferred from file names), obtained from a patient given nivolumab and ipilimumab in sequence. Here the CDR3 DNA reads TGTGCCTGGAGTGTCCTCCGGGACAGTCTATCCTACGAGCAGTACTTC. Protein sequence: CAWSVLRDSLSYEQYF.